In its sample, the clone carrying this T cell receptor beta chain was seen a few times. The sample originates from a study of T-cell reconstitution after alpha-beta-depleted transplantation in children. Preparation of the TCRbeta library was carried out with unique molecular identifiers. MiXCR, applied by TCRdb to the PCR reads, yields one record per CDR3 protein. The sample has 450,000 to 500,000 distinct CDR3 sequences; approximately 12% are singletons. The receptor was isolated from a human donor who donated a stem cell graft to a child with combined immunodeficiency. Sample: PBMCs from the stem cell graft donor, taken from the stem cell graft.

CDR3 sequence: CASSPGQNDQPQHF. The CDR3 DNA sequence: TGTGCCAGCAGTCCGGGACAGAACGATCAGCCCCAGCATTTT. The J gene is TRBJ1-5, the V gene TRBV12-3 or TRBV12-4; TRBD1 aligns across 7 bases. The CDR3 has 14 amino acids. Unmatched junction bases numbered 6, after V lost 5 bases and J lost 5 bases.